These T cell receptor beta chains were read from a single sample in a study of blood T cell repertoires in COVID-19. Method: immunoSEQ multiplex PCR; TCRdb's copy keeps in-frame clones and lacks some. The sample lists some 260,000 clones; around 84% were seen once. The material sequenced was PBMCs or T cells enriched from blood (not recorded which). These receptors all come from a man aged 30 to 45 with acute COVID-19. CDR3s include the opening cysteine and the closing phenylalanine or tryptophan. The D gene is left open where the match is weak. Where a row states a size, it is once, few, many or the class of an expanded clone; other rows omit it.

j_call,clone_size,cdr3_length,d_call,v_call,cdr3_aa,cdr3_nt
TRBJ1-3,-,17,-,TRBV5-4,CASSLGQGMAAGNTIYF,TGTGCCAGCAGCTTGGGGCAGGGGATGGCGGCTGGAAACACCATATATTTT
TRBJ1-1,-,14,TRBD1,TRBV5-1,CASRATGRGTEAFF,TGTGCCAGCAGAGCGACAGGGAGAGGCACTGAAGCTTTCTTT
TRBJ1-2,-,13,-,TRBV27,CASSETDNYGYTF,TGTGCCAGCAGTGAGACTGATAACTATGGCTACACCTTC
TRBJ1-2,-,15,-,TRBV5-1,CASSLLGAGSRGYTF,TGTGCCAGCAGCTTGTTGGGCGCGGGTTCAAGAGGCTACACCTTC
TRBJ1-4,-,13,TRBD1,TRBV7-9,CASSLEGTGKLFF,TGTGCCAGCAGCTTAGAAGGGACAGGAAAACTGTTTTTT
TRBJ2-1,many,17,TRBD2,TRBV6-2/TRBV6-3,CASSYSPLAGVYNEQFF,TGTGCCAGCAGTTACTCCCCCCTAGCGGGGGTGTACAATGAGCAGTTCTTC
TRBJ1-1,-,13,-,TRBV10-1,CASSLHRDTEAFF,TGCGCCAGCAGTTTGCACCGGGACACTGAAGCTTTCTTT
TRBJ1-1,-,13,-,TRBV7-9,CASSWGGGTEAFF,TGTGCCAGCAGCTGGGGTGGAGGTACTGAAGCTTTCTTT
TRBJ2-3,-,15,TRBD2,TRBV6-4,CASSEGAGGRDTQYF,TGTGCCAGCAGTGAAGGGGCGGGGGGCCGAGATACGCAGTATTTT
TRBJ1-2,-,12,-,TRBV29-1,CSVLETANGYTF,TGCAGCGTGCTAGAGACAGCTAATGGCTACACCTTC
TRBJ2-3,-,12,-,TRBV9,CASSSARDTQYF,TGTGCCAGCAGCTCCGCGCGCGATACGCAGTATTTT
TRBJ1-3,-,15,TRBD1,TRBV9,CASSASAGGAYTIYF,TGTGCCAGCAGCGCGTCAGCAGGGGGCGCGTACACCATATATTTT
TRBJ2-2,-,14,TRBD1,TRBV5-4,CASSLDRGRGELFF,TGTGCCAGCAGCTTGGACAGGGGGCGCGGGGAGCTGTTTTTT
TRBJ2-3,few,11,TRBD1,TRBV20-1,CSASQGATQYF,TGCAGTGCTAGCCAGGGGGCTACGCAGTATTTT
TRBJ1-2,-,12,-,TRBV5-6,CASSWGGEGYTF,TGTGCCAGCAGCTGGGGAGGGGAGGGCTACACCTTC
TRBJ1-6,-,13,-,TRBV19,CASSISKNSPLHF,TGTGCCAGTAGTATCTCTAAGAATTCACCCCTCCACTTT
TRBJ1-4,-,16,-,TRBV14,CASSHLTAPTNEKLFF,TGTGCCAGCAGCCACTTAACCGCGCCAACTAATGAAAAACTGTTTTTT
TRBJ2-5,-,14,-,TRBV7-2,CASSLRAGQETQYF,TGTGCCAGCAGCTTAAGGGCGGGACAGGAGACCCAGTACTTC
TRBJ1-2,-,14,TRBD1,TRBV28,CASSRDRANYGYTF,TGTGCCAGCAGTAGGGACAGGGCTAACTATGGCTACACCTTC
TRBJ2-3,-,15,TRBD2,TRBV24-1,CATSDFLADTDTQYF,TGTGCCACCAGTGATTTTCTAGCGGACACAGATACGCAGTATTTT
TRBJ1-4,-,12,TRBD1,TRBV2,CASSVRQGAEIF,TGTGCCAGCAGCGTAAGACAGGGGGCGGAAATTTTT